What follows describes a single T cell receptor (beta chain). This sample was taken from a study of ipilimumab plus nivolumab after autologous stem cell transplantation. Clones were sequenced by immunoSEQ multiplex PCR, and TCRdb holds only the in-frame ones, with some missing. The sample has some 43,000 clones; approximately 90% are singletons. Starting 14 to 28 days after autologous transplant, ipilimumab 1 mg/kg was given. Dosing: nivolumab 3 mg/kg IV, weeks 1, 4, 7, 10, then every two weeks to week 26. This specimen consisted of PBMCs, obtained in a trial of ipilimumab plus nivolumab as post-transplant consolidation. The source of this sequence is a male donor with multiple myeloma.

In nucleotides, the CDR3 is TGTGCCACCTCGCCTCGGACAGGGGAAACAGATACGCAGTATTTT. It encodes CATSPRTGETDTQYF. This rearrangement joins TRBV19 to TRBJ2-3, with TRBD1 matching 9 bases. The V and J ends lost 10 bases and 3 bases, in that order; junction bases with no gene match: 11. The V gene's germline CDR1 is LNHDA and CDR2 SQIVND (reference sequence). The CDR3 consists of 15 residues.